The 28 T cell receptor beta chains listed next were all sequenced from one sample in a study of T cells in Graves' hyperthyroidism and ophthalmopathy. What was amplified from RNA transcripts were TCR beta CDR3 regions. HTBI primers were employed in a first-round RT-PCR of the TCR CDR3. In TCRdb, the multiplex PCR reads were re-called with MiXCR into one record per CDR3 protein. The sample includes about 600,000 distinct CDR3 sequences, 14% seen only once; the top ten take about 6.6%. The sample consisted of blood. These receptors originate from a woman younger than 35 with Graves' ophthalmopathy.

In its sample, this clonotype was seen a few times. The chain uses TRBV6-5 and TRBJ1-6, with TRBD1 matching over 7 bases. This CDR3 is built from 15 residues. Per the germline V gene, CDR1 is MNHEY and CDR2 is SVGAGI. The junction had 5 bases not matched to a gene; V was cut back by 2 bases and J by 7 bases. The chain's CDR3 is CASSYGDSQNSPLHF. CDR3 DNA: TGTGCCAGCAGTTACGGGGACAGTCAGAATTCACCCCTCCACTTT.

This clonotype appeared many times. The chain is built from TRBV6-1 and TRBJ2-3; D remains ambiguous. Trimming removed 7 bases at V and 2 bases at J, with 7 bases between. In germline, CDR1 is MNHNS, CDR2 SASEGT. The CDR3 consists of 12 residues. The CDR3: CASIGFTDTQYF. CDR3 coding DNA: TGTGCCAGCATCGGTTTCACAGATACGCAGTATTTT.

In this sample, this clonotype turned up a few times. As DNA, the CDR3 is TGTGCCAGCACCCCTTCTTTGGGGGGCCAATCAACTAGCGGAGCCTACAATGAGCAGTTCTTC. Amino acid sequence: CASTPSLGGQSTSGAYNEQFF. The rearrangement uses TRBV7-9 and TRBJ2-1, with 8 bases that match TRBD2. Trimming cost V 7 bases and J 2 bases; bases outside gene matches: 25. CDR3 length: 21 amino acids. Germline CDR1 and CDR2: SEHNR and FQNEAQ (reference sequence).

V and J are TRBV25-1 and TRBJ2-1; D remains ambiguous. Germline values: CDR1 MGHDK, CDR2 SYGVNS. There are 14 residues in the CDR3. Deletions cut 3 bases from V and 1 base from J, with 7 bases between. The CDR3 region has the DNA TGTGCCAGCAGTGACTCTAGATCCTACAATGAGCAGTTCTTC. Translating gives CASSDSRSYNEQFF. Looking up the rest from reference TRBV25-1 and TRBJ2-1 gives the full variable domain: EADIYQTPRYLVIGTGKKITLECSQTMGHDKMYWYQQDPGMELHLIHYSYGVNSTEKGDLSSESTVSRIRTEHFPLTLESARPSHTSQYLCASSDSRSYNEQFFGPGTRLTVL.

The V call is TRBV4-2, the J call TRBJ2-7, with 9 positions matching TRBD2. Germline V gives CDR1 LGHNA, CDR2 YNFKEQ. V lost 0 bases, J lost 3 bases, and 12 bases stayed unmatched. The CDR3 runs 18 residues. The CDR3 DNA reads TGTGCCAGCAGCCAAGATCCGATTAGCGGGGGTAGACGCTACGAGCAGTACTTC. As protein: CASSQDPISGGRRYEQYF.

The gene calls are TRBV7-3 and TRBJ1-2; 7 bases are a match to TRBD1. Germline V gives CDR1 SGHTA, CDR2 FQGTGA. V was pared by 0 bases and J by 1 base, with 5 bases of the junction left unmatched. The CDR3 has 16 residues. The CDR3 reads CASSLTPTGSNYGYTF. The CDR3 DNA is TGTGCCAGCAGCTTAACCCCGACAGGGAGTAACTATGGCTACACCTTC.

This clonotype was counted many times. The V call is TRBV2, the J call TRBJ1-2; TRBD1 aligns across 8 bases. CDR3 size: 13 residues. Germline V lookup: CDR1 SNHLY, CDR2 FYNNEI. Germline trimming cut 4 bases from V and 2 bases from J; bases unmatched to any gene: 0. The CDR3 bases are TGTGCCAGCAGTGGGACAGGGAACTATGGCTACACCTTC. This sequence encodes CASSGTGNYGYTF.

In this sample, this clonotype turned up many times. The rearrangement uses TRBV2 and TRBJ1-2; D is unresolved. This CDR3 region has 13 residues. The ends were cut back, 3 bases at V and 6 bases at J, with 11 bases in the middle. CDR1 and CDR2 (germline): SNHLY, FYNNEI. The DNA for the CDR3 is TGTGCCAGCAGTGATCTTACGGCTGATGGCTACACCTTC. Amino acids: CASSDLTADGYTF.

Ten or more counts support this clonotype. The rearrangement links TRBV6-1 to TRBJ1-2, with 10 bases aligning to TRBD1. Germline CDR1 reads MNHNS; CDR2 reads SASEGT. The J segment lost 3 bases and the V segment lost 6 bases, leaving 10 bases of the junction unmatched. The CDR3 sequence is 16 residues long. The CDR3 sequence is CASRPGQGVAYYGYTF. For the CDR3, the DNA is TGTGCCAGCAGACCCGGACAGGGGGTCGCTTACTATGGCTACACCTTC.

The V and J genes are TRBV29-1 and TRBJ2-3, with D tentatively TRBD2 (7 bases). Trimming shortened V by 1 base and J by 4 bases, and 12 bases separated the two germline ends. Germline-derived CDR1 and CDR2 are SQVTM and ANQGSEA. This CDR3 spans 14 amino acids. The CDR3 coding sequence is TGCAGCGTTGAAGTAGGGGGGGGGGCAGATACGCAGTATTTT. Its translation: CSVEVGGGADTQYF.

This clonotype was seen many times. This sequence joins TRBV24-1 and TRBJ2-7; D remains unclear. Per germline, CDR1 KGHDR and CDR2 SFDVKD. The CDR3 length is 14 residues. Trimming took 2 bases from V and 2 from J, leaving 9 bases between them. In DNA, the CDR3 is TGTGCCACCAGTGATTCGACGGTAACCTACGAGCAGTACTTC. Its translation: CATSDSTVTYEQYF.

This clonotype was picked up a small number of times. This rearrangement joins TRBV28 to TRBJ2-7; 14 bases line up with TRBD2. With V trimmed by 6 bases and J by 2 bases, 6 bases remained unmatched. Germline loops: CDR1 MDHEN, CDR2 SYDVKM. CDR3 size: 16 residues. CDR3 coding DNA: TGTGCCAGCAGCCATGTGGGACTAGCGGGAGCCTACGAGCAGTACTTC. Protein sequence: CASSHVGLAGAYEQYF.

In its sample, this clonotype was seen a few times. CDR3 DNA sequence: TGTGCCAGCAGCGCCCAAGACCCTCGGGCTAGCCGGGTTCATGAGCAGTTCTTC. It encodes CASSAQDPRASRVHEQFF. This chain connects TRBV9 to TRBJ2-1; tentative D call: TRBD2 (5 bases). Per the germline V gene, CDR1 is SGDLS and CDR2 is YYNGEE. V was trimmed by 3 bases and J by 8 bases, leaving 27 bases between them. This CDR3 is 18 amino acids long.

This clonotype was seen repeatedly, ten times or more. The chain carries TRBV14 and TRBJ2-1; D uncertain. This CDR3 region has 12 residues. Germline-derived CDR1 and CDR2 are SGHDN and FVKESK. V lost 0 bases to trimming and J lost 8 bases, with 5 bases between them. CDR3 residues: CASSQDAYEQFF. CDR3 sequence (DNA): TGTGCCAGCAGCCAAGACGCCTATGAGCAGTTCTTC.

This clonotype has at least ten counts. The chain couples TRBV18 to TRBJ1-1; 10 nucleotides align to TRBD1. The junction had 5 bases not matched to a gene; V was cut back by 3 bases and J by 1 base. CDR1 and CDR2 from the germline V gene are KGHSH and LQKENI. The CDR3 totals 16 residues. This CDR3 is CASSPLDRGRNTEAFF. In DNA, the CDR3 is TGTGCCAGCTCACCGTTGGACAGGGGGAGGAACACTGAAGCTTTCTTT.

This clonotype was counted a single time. DNA for the CDR3: TGCAGTGCTAGAGATGCGAAAGCGGGGGGGAACTCCTACGAGCAGTACTTC. It is translated as CSARDAKAGGNSYEQYF. This chain connects TRBV20-1 to TRBJ2-7, with 10 nucleotides matching TRBD2. J gave up 0 bases and V 0 bases, and 8 bases lay outside the gene matches. The CDR3 has 17 amino acids. Germline assignment: CDR1 DFQATT and CDR2 SNEGSKA (reference sequence).

This clonotype was detected ten times or more. This chain uses TRBV29-1 with TRBJ2-5, with 10 bases matching TRBD2. J lost 4 bases, V lost 5 bases, and 7 bases had no gene match. Germline assignment: CDR1 SQVTM and CDR2 ANQGSEA. The CDR3 has 14 residues. Written as DNA, the CDR3 is TGCAGCGTTTCGGCTAGCGGGAGCGGAGAGACCCAGTACTTC. This sequence encodes CSVSASGSGETQYF.

CDR3 sequence (DNA): TGTGCCAGTGGGCTCAGGATGGATACGCAGTATTTT. It codes for CASGLRMDTQYF. The chain has TRBV19 and TRBJ2-3; no reliable D call. The germline gives CDR1 LNHDA, CDR2 SQIVND (reference sequence). V was pared by 8 bases and J by 6 bases, with 12 bases between. The CDR3 runs to 12 residues.

The table lists this clonotype with many counts. The rearrangement joins TRBV7-2 to TRBJ2-1; D tentatively reads TRBD1 or TRBD2 (5 bases each). The length of the CDR3 is 14 residues. Germline CDR1 and CDR2: SGHTA and FQGNSA. V was trimmed by 1 base and J by 10 bases, leaving 14 bases between them. This CDR3 reads CASSLEGSGREQFF. The DNA for the CDR3 is TGTGCCAGCAGCTTAGAAGGTTCGGGGCGGGAGCAGTTCTTC. Full variable domain (missing parts from reference TRBV7-2 and TRBJ2-1): GAGVSQSPSNKVTEKGKDVELRCDPISGHTALYWYRQSLGQGLEFLIYFQGNSAPDKSGLPSDRFSAERTGGSVSTLTIQRTQQEDSAVYLCASSLEGSGREQFFGPGTRLTVL.

This clonotype was counted at least ten times. The gene calls are TRBV5-6 and TRBJ1-2, with 8 bases aligning to TRBD1. The length of the CDR3 is 13 residues. Germline trimming cut 4 bases from V and 8 bases from J; bases unmatched to any gene: 7. The germline V gene has CDR1 SGHDT and CDR2 YYEEEE. The CDR3 DNA reads TGTGCCAGCAGCAGAATACAGGGGGAAGGCTACACCTTC. Translating it yields CASSRIQGEGYTF.

There are many counts of this clonotype. The chain links TRBV18 to TRBJ1-1; 9 bases line up with TRBD1. Per germline, CDR1 KGHSH and CDR2 LQKENI. The CDR3 has 17 residues. J was trimmed by 2 bases and V by 3 bases; bases with no gene match: 10. The CDR3 nucleotides read TGTGCCAGCTCACCCAGTCTCGGGACAGGGCTTAACACTGAAGCTTTCTTT. Protein sequence: CASSPSLGTGLNTEAFF.

This clonotype was seen ten or more times. The V gene is TRBV28, the J gene TRBJ2-7; D not resolved. The CDR3 totals 16 residues. Germline CDR1 reads MDHEN; CDR2 reads SYDVKM. Trimming cost V 3 bases and J 4 bases, with 19 bases left between them. The CDR3 coding sequence is TGTGCCAGCAGTTTTCCGAGCCGAGCTGTCTTTTACGAGCAGTACTTC. This gives the protein CASSFPSRAVFYEQYF.

This clonotype occurred many times. The chain is built from TRBV12-3 or TRBV12-4 and TRBJ2-1; 12 bases are shared with TRBD2. J lost 7 bases, V lost 10 bases, and 8 bases had no gene match. The CDR3 contains 14 residues. This chain's CDR3 is CATGLAGFGNEQFF. The CDR3 DNA reads as TGTGCCACGGGACTAGCGGGTTTTGGGAATGAGCAGTTCTTC.

The sample holds many counts of this clonotype. The chain uses TRBV3-1 and TRBJ2-3, with D perhaps matching TRBD2 (6 bases). Germline V CDR1 and CDR2: LGHDT, YNNKEL (reference sequence). V was clipped by 4 bases and J by 3 bases, with 17 bases between them. The CDR3 length is 16 residues. The CDR3 loop is CASSRQTSVGTDTQYF. The CDR3 DNA is TGTGCCAGCAGCCGGCAGACTAGTGTCGGGACAGATACGCAGTATTTT.

Only a few counts were recorded for this clonotype. This chain connects TRBV12-3 or TRBV12-4 to TRBJ2-4; D gene unclear. V was cut by 4 bases and J by 3 bases, with 4 bases left in between. This CDR3 has 12 residues. The CDR3 is CASSYGKNIQYF. In DNA form, the CDR3 reads TGTGCCAGCAGTTACGGCAAAAACATTCAGTACTTC.

This clonotype was detected a few times. V gene TRBV20-1 combines with J gene TRBJ2-7, with 10 nucleotides matching TRBD2. With V trimmed by 4 bases and J by 6 bases, 18 bases remained unmatched. Germline CDR1 DFQATT, CDR2 SNEGSKA (reference sequence). The CDR3 sequence is 17 residues long. CDR3 protein: CSAIQASGRTTLGEQYF. The CDR3 nucleotides are TGCAGTGCTATCCAAGCTAGCGGGAGAACAACCCTAGGCGAGCAGTACTTC.

This clonotype was detected ten times or more. This chain joins TRBV5-1 and TRBJ2-1; TRBD2 agrees at 8 bases. The V gene's germline CDR1 is SGHRS and CDR2 YFSETQ. This CDR3 contains 13 residues. J gave up 7 bases and V 4 bases, and 4 bases lay outside the gene matches. The CDR3 sequence is CASSPLAENEQFF. The DNA of the CDR3 is TGCGCCAGCAGCCCACTAGCGGAAAATGAGCAGTTCTTC.

This clonotype was seen repeatedly, ten times or more. This chain connects TRBV24-1 to TRBJ2-1; D possibly corresponds to TRBD1 (7 bases). The CDR3 totals 17 residues. The germline V gene encodes CDR1 KGHDR and CDR2 SFDVKD. V was trimmed by 4 bases and J by 1 base, leaving 16 bases between them. The CDR3 region is CATSDDAQGGSYNEQFF. The CDR3 DNA reads TGTGCCACCAGTGACGACGCCCAGGGGGGATCCTACAATGAGCAGTTCTTC.